These 25 T cell receptor beta chains were all obtained from the same sample, sequenced in a study of T cell responses to AZD1222 COVID-19 vaccine. Assay: immunoSEQ multiplex PCR; the TCRdb copy retains only in-frame clones and omits some. This sample yields approximately 150,000 clones, of which around 90% are seen a single time; 2.5% to 3% belongs to the top ten. The source material was peripheral blood, sampled on day 0 of AZD1222 vaccination. These receptors all come from an adult in good health.

This clone was detected a few times. This rearrangement joins TRBV18 to TRBJ1-5; D not resolved. V was trimmed by 2 bases and J by 0 bases, leaving 11 bases between them. This CDR3 region has 16 residues. Germline V gene sequence: CDR1 KGHSH, CDR2 LQKENI. CDR3 DNA sequence: TGTGCCAGCTCACCATCCTTCGCGTATAGCAATCAGCCCCAGCATTTT. It yields the protein CASSPSFAYSNQPQHF.

The chain joins TRBV10-3 to TRBJ2-2, with TRBD1 matching 10 bases. Germline values: CDR1 ENHRY, CDR2 SYGVKD. The CDR3 totals 14 residues. The trim removed 10 bases at V and 2 bases at J, leaving 4 bases unmatched. CDR3 in DNA: TGTGCCAGCAGGACAGGGGGTAACACCGGGGAGCTGTTTTTT. Its translation: CASRTGGNTGELFF.

This sequence joins TRBV19 and TRBJ1-1, with TRBD1 as a possible D gene (5 bases). CDR1 and CDR2 from the germline V gene are LNHDA and SQIVND (reference sequence). CDR3 length: 14 amino acids. V was clipped by 5 bases and J by 2 bases, with 12 bases between them. The CDR3 region is CASSPQGPNTEAFF. Here the CDR3 DNA reads TGTGCCAGTAGTCCCCAGGGCCCAAACACTGAAGCTTTCTTT.

This clone was seen more than once but under ten times. The gene calls are TRBV2 and TRBJ1-1; TRBD1 matches 9 bases. The germline V gene has CDR1 SNHLY and CDR2 FYNNEI. The CDR3 spans 15 residues. Losses at the gene ends were 6 bases for V and 4 bases for J; bases not matched to a gene: 9. The chain's CDR3 is CASSHKTGGSTEAFF. The CDR3 DNA follows: TGTGCCAGCAGCCACAAGACAGGGGGTTCCACTGAAGCTTTCTTT.

The gene calls are TRBV6-1 and TRBJ2-5, with D possibly matching TRBD1 (5 bases). Looked up from germline, CDR1 is MNHNS and CDR2 is SASEGT. V shed 3 bases and J shed 1 base, with 9 bases lying between them. CDR3 size: 14 residues. The CDR3 protein is CASSEFTGQETQYF. DNA for the CDR3: TGTGCCAGCAGTGAGTTTACAGGCCAAGAGACCCAGTACTTC.

This rearrangement joins TRBV27 to TRBJ1-1; D gene ambiguous. The CDR3 loop spans 14 amino acids. V shed 8 bases and J shed 1 base, with 14 bases lying between them. From germline, CDR1 is MNHEY and CDR2 SMNVEV (reference sequence). In DNA form, the CDR3 reads TGTGCCAGCCCACCGGCGCCCACGAACACTGAAGCTTTCTTT. Protein sequence: CASPPAPTNTEAFF.

The chain has TRBV10-3 and TRBJ1-4, with a possible D match to TRBD1 (5 bases). V lost 4 bases and J lost 0, with 6 bases in between. The CDR3 has 14 amino acids. Germline V lookup: CDR1 ENHRY, CDR2 SYGVKD. CDR3: CAISVGATNEKLFF. The CDR3, as DNA: TGTGCCATCAGTGTGGGGGCAACTAATGAAAAACTGTTTTTT.

Only one count was recorded for this clone. This sequence joins TRBV5-4 and TRBJ2-3; TRBD2 aligns across 14 bases. CDR1 is SGHNT, CDR2 YYREEE, per germline (reference sequence). This CDR3 comprises 18 residues. The trim removed 4 bases at V and 1 base at J, leaving 8 bases unmatched. Written as DNA, the CDR3 is TGTGCCAGCAGCCCGGGACTAGCGGGAGCCTTTGGCACAGATACGCAGTATTTT. Protein: CASSPGLAGAFGTDTQYF.

This sequence joins TRBV20-1 and TRBJ2-2; no reliable D call. This CDR3 is 15 amino acids long. V lost 3 bases and J lost 3, with 14 bases in between. Germline V gives CDR1 DFQATT, CDR2 SNEGSKA (reference sequence). DNA of the CDR3: TGCAGTGCTAGTCTGGCTGGTGTCGACACCGGGGAGCTGTTTTTT. Translating it yields CSASLAGVDTGELFF.

CDR3 sequence: CASSLMGQGNGYTF. Written as DNA, the CDR3 is TGTGCCAGCAGTTTAATGGGACAGGGAAATGGCTACACCTTC. The chain uses TRBV27 and TRBJ1-2; 9 nucleotides agree with TRBD1. The germline V gene encodes CDR1 MNHEY and CDR2 SMNVEV (reference sequence). This CDR3 is built from 14 residues. V shed 2 bases and J 6 bases; nucleotides not matched to a gene: 4.

The V call is TRBV12-5, the J call TRBJ1-1, with 12 bases matching TRBD1. This CDR3 is 14 amino acids long. Germline V gene data show CDR1 as LGHNT and CDR2 as FRNRAP. Germline trimming cut 3 bases from V and 9 bases from J; bases unmatched to any gene: 5. The CDR3 coding sequence is TGTGCTAGTGGTTTAGCCGGGACAGGGGGCAAAGCTTTCTTT. It is translated as CASGLAGTGGKAFF.

The chain links TRBV12-1 to TRBJ2-1; the DNA was not used to check the table's D call, TRBD2. TRBV12-1 is termed a pseudogene. CDR3 length: 14 amino acids. In DNA, the CDR3 is TGTGCCAGCAGCTGGGGACTAGCGGGTAATGAGCAGTTCTTC. Residues: CASSWGLAGNEQFF.

The chain carries TRBV18 and TRBJ2-7, with D possibly being TRBD1 (5 bases). The CDR3 covers 14 residues. CDR1 and CDR2 from the germline V gene are KGHSH and LQKENI. Between the trimmed V and J ends, which lost 3 bases and 1 base, there was a span of 10 bases. This CDR3 is CASSPSTESYEQYF. The CDR3 DNA is TGTGCCAGCTCACCCTCGACAGAATCCTACGAGCAGTACTTC.

The CDR3 reads CASGLGDLPYTDTQYF. In DNA form, the CDR3 reads TGTGCTAGTGGTTTGGGGGACTTACCTTACACAGATACGCAGTATTTT. The rearrangement uses TRBV12-5 and TRBJ2-3; D is perhaps TRBD2 (6 bases). In germline, CDR1 is LGHNT, CDR2 FRNRAP. The ends were cut back, 1 base at V and 2 bases at J, with 13 bases in the middle. This CDR3 contains 16 residues.

The chain joins TRBV3-1 (or the pseudogene TRBV3-2) to TRBJ1-2, with D tentatively TRBD1 (5 bases). The CDR3 length is 14 residues. CDR1 LGHDT and CDR2 YNNKEL come from the germline V gene (reference sequence). V was trimmed by 0 bases and J by 7 bases, leaving 12 bases between them. CDR3: CASSQDHGAGGYTF. The CDR3 region has the DNA TGTGCCAGCAGCCAAGATCATGGGGCAGGTGGCTACACCTTC.

The genes are TRBV24-1 and TRBJ2-7; 7 bases agree with TRBD1. The germline gives CDR1 KGHDR, CDR2 SFDVKD. The CDR3 spans 14 residues. Trimming at V came to 4 bases and at J to 3 bases, leaving 5 bases not matched to a gene. CDR3 in amino acids: CATSDADRVYEQYF. For the CDR3, the DNA is TGTGCCACCAGTGACGCAGACAGGGTCTACGAGCAGTACTTC.

CDR3 DNA sequence: TGTGCCAGCGAGACCGGGACAGTCAATCAGCCCCAGCATTTT. Its translation is CASETGTVNQPQHF. The rearrangement joins TRBV6-5 to TRBJ1-5; the match to TRBD1 covers 7 bases. The V gene end was trimmed by 8 bases and the J gene end by 3 bases; junction bases not matched to a gene: 7. The V gene's germline CDR1 is MNHEY and CDR2 SVGAGI. The CDR3 loop spans 14 amino acids.

V and J are TRBV27 and TRBJ2-5, with 8 bases matching TRBD2. This CDR3 region has 20 residues. Germline V lookup: CDR1 MNHEY, CDR2 SMNVEV (reference sequence). V lost 6 bases to trimming and J lost 1 base; unmatched junction nucleotides: 22. In DNA, the CDR3 is TGTGCCAGCAGCCCTTCGTTAGCGGGAACCTACCTCTCGGCCCAAGAGACCCAGTACTTC. This sequence encodes CASSPSLAGTYLSAQETQYF.

The J gene is TRBJ2-3, the V gene TRBV15, with unresolved D. From germline, CDR1 is LNHNV and CDR2 YYDKDF (reference sequence). The CDR3 is 14 residues long. With 1 base removed from V and 1 base from J, the gap between germline ends came to 6 bases. The CDR3 reads CATSRAGGTDTQYF. In DNA, the CDR3 is TGTGCCACCAGCAGAGCTGGCGGCACAGATACGCAGTATTTT.

The chain carries TRBV7-9 and TRBJ2-1, with a possible D match to TRBD2 (5 bases). Per germline, CDR1 SEHNR and CDR2 FQNEAQ (reference sequence). The CDR3 is 12 residues long. Trimming pared 6 bases from V and 8 bases from J, leaving 11 bases between. CDR3 in amino acids: CASSAGWDEQFF. CDR3 coding DNA: TGTGCCAGCAGTGCGGGCTGGGATGAGCAGTTCTTC.

Remarks on this clone: Other DNA variants within this sample encode the same CDR3. This chain links TRBV19 with TRBJ1-5; D may be TRBD1 (6 bases). The CDR3 consists of 15 residues. Trimming removed 1 base at V and 4 bases at J, with 11 bases between. Germline assignment: CDR1 LNHDA and CDR2 SQIVND (reference sequence). CDR3: CASSIGGGGNQPQHF. CDR3 nucleotides: TGTGCCAGTAGTATAGGAGGGGGAGGGAATCAGCCCCAGCATTTT.

V and J are TRBV12-5 and TRBJ2-7; D is perhaps TRBD1 (5 bases). Germline V gene data show CDR1 as LGHNT and CDR2 as FRNRAP. The CDR3 runs to 17 residues. V gave up 6 bases and J gave up 2 bases, with 23 bases separating them. The CDR3 DNA reads TGTGCTAGTGGCCCCGGGCAGGGTTTTGTCTTGGCCTACGAGCAGTACTTC. Protein sequence: CASGPGQGFVLAYEQYF.

The chain has TRBV2 and TRBJ1-1; D unclear. The V and J ends lost 6 bases and 1 base respectively, with 9 bases between them. Germline loops: CDR1 SNHLY, CDR2 FYNNEI. This CDR3 contains 13 residues. The CDR3: CASSEQPNTEAFF. DNA for the CDR3: TGTGCCAGCAGCGAACAACCGAACACTGAAGCTTTCTTT.

This chain uses TRBV19 with TRBJ1-5, with D possibly being TRBD1 (5 bases). This CDR3 is 17 amino acids long. The V gene lost 0 bases and the J gene lost 0 bases, with 12 bases spanning the gap. In germline, CDR1 is LNHDA, CDR2 SQIVND (reference sequence). CDR3 sequence (DNA): TGTGCCAGTAGTATAGAAGAGGGGTCGGCTAGCAATCAGCCCCAGCATTTT. Translated: CASSIEEGSASNQPQHF. The full variable domain, in which reference TRBV19 and TRBJ1-5 provide the parts outside the CDR3, is DGGITQSPKYLFRKEGQNVTLSCEQNLNHDAMYWYRQDPGQGLRLIYYSQIVNDFQKGDIAEGYSVSREKKESFPLTVTSAQKNPTAFYLCASSIEEGSASNQPQHFGDGTRLSIL.

The gene calls are TRBV4-2 and TRBJ1-2, with TRBD1 identical over 7 bases. The germline CDR1 and CDR2 sequences are LGHNA and YNFKEQ. J gave up 5 bases and V 4 bases, and 7 bases lay outside the gene matches. The CDR3 totals 14 residues. The CDR3 protein is CASSRDRVEYGYTF. For the CDR3, the DNA is TGTGCCAGCAGCCGTGACAGGGTTGAATATGGCTACACCTTC.